What follows is one TCR beta chain and its context. Antigen specificity is unknown. The entry originates in a study of cytomegalovirus exposure and HLA in healthy donors. Whole-study findings and limits: Later on, an analysis tied roughly 17,000 TCR beta sequences to HLA alleles at 0.05 false discovery rate. V- and J-gene trimming in TCR beta was tied to a missense DCLRE1C variant by an analysis performed later.

This CDR3 is 14 amino acids long. The ends lost 6 bases at V and 3 bases at J; junction bases unmatched: 5. Germline V CDR1 and CDR2: SNHLY, FYNNEI. The PCR ran on 60 Vbeta and 13 Jbeta primers. TCRdb's table, derived via immunoSEQ multiplex PCR, lists solely in-frame clones and lacks some. Of fewer than 200,000 clones listed, around 73% are singletons. V and J are TRBV2 and TRBJ1-2; 9 bases agree with TRBD1. The receptor comes from a woman aged 18-30 years in good health and CMV-seropositive. Sequenced material: PBMCs. The CDR3 spells CASRRQGVDYGYTF. The CDR3 DNA follows: TGTGCCAGCAGGAGACAGGGGGTTGACTATGGCTACACCTTC.